This T cell receptor (beta chain) was documented in a study of blood T cell repertoires in COVID-19 (TCRdb year 2020). For the wider study: The collaborator samples originated in the United States, Italy and Spain and spanned the acute and convalescent phases of COVID-19. Nearly every sample came with metadata listing a de-identified subject ID, COVID-19 status, age in years and sex. The repertoires were released in a freely available public database intended as a resource for research on the immune response to SARS-CoV-2. Where HLA class I and class II types were available, the types were taken from metadata supplied by the sample provider, not from assay-based typing. Deeply sampled blood TCRbeta repertoires from subjects exposed to, actively infected with, or recovered from COVID-19 were included in the dataset. The material from the prospective study consisted of cDNA or gDNA derived from T cells, B-cell-depleted T cells, or PBMCs. The samples were drawn from two sources: the first 160 participants of the ongoing ImmuneRACE study, and 1,254 subjects contributed by 6 global collaborators. Broad study findings and their caveats: Clinical and demographic metadata were provided uncurated, with the amount varying by source and participant.

The CDR3 holds 15 amino acids from the cysteine to the phenylalanine. Just CDR3 DNA is preserved here, 45 bases in frame from base 1. The germline V gene yields SGHTA for CDR1 and FQGTGA for CDR2. Compared with germline, V lacks 4 bases and J lacks 2 bases; bases without a gene match: 6. A note on this clone: The clone's antigen remains unknown. Base qualities are missing; no much larger clone stands one base away.

The collaborating institutions used their own protocols to collect whole blood in K2EDTA tubes. Collaborator samples were shipped for TCRbeta analysis as frozen whole blood, isolated PBMCs, or DNA extracted from either sample type. TCRbeta CDR3 regions were amplified from genomic DNA by means of the immunoSEQ Assay, a bias-controlled multiplex PCR. Regarding the original processing steps: Nucleated cell counts per sample were estimated from amplification of reference gene primers within the assay. Sequence reads were collapsed and filtered to measure the absolute abundance of every unique TCRbeta CDR3 rearrangement. For each sample, productive Simpson clonality was calculated by taking the square root of Simpson's diversity index across productive rearrangements. What TCRdb holds here is the immuneACCESS table cut down to in-frame rearrangements. Part of the clones is not present; checked against another copy, under half of the missing clones reflect an unresolved V gene, and the others are unexplained. For V, J and clone size, that table is used; D and trimming come from the DNA. This sample comprises some 150,000 clones, roughly 87% of them detected only once. The ten largest clones add up to about 1.5% of the sample.

The sequence derives from a human donor in a cohort sampled during active COVID-19. The chain couples TRBV7-3 to TRBJ2-5; 8 bases in the middle match TRBD1. Sequenced: peripheral blood. Read as DNA, the sequence is TGTGCCAGCAGCTCCCTTACAGGGGGGCAAGAGACCCAGTACTTC. The translation is CASSSLTGGQETQYF.